These 27 T cell receptor beta chains were all obtained from the same sample, sequenced in a study of T cells in women clearing cervical HPV infection. The method was immunoSEQ multiplex PCR; TCRdb's version includes in-frame clones alone and lacks a portion of them. The sample has about 44,000 clones. The sequencing sample was made of blood buffy coat. The receptors stem from a woman aged 18 to 69 with a cervical HPV16 infection that either progressed to CIN3+ or cleared (not recorded which).

In the case of this clone: The read terminates 3 residues before the CDR3 end, so the remaining end is supplied by the germline J gene. The V gene is TRBV28, the J gene TRBJ2-7, with 8 bases aligning to TRBD1. The CDR3 loop spans 15 amino acids. Trimming removed 3 bases from V and 2 bases from J; junction bases left unmatched: 6. Germline CDR1 MDHEN, CDR2 SYDVKM. The CDR3 protein is CASSFNDRGTYEQYF. CDR3 DNA, as far as it was read: TGTGCCAGCAGTTTTAATGACAGGGGAACCTACGAG.

Worth noting for this clone: Its ends do not fully match the called genes, so a read error is possible. Read sequence stops 3 residues before the CDR3 end, and the germline J gene provides the missing end. This sequence joins TRBV4-2 and TRBJ1-4, with 7 bases that match TRBD1. This CDR3 has 18 amino acids. Germline CDR1 and CDR2: LGHNA and YNFKEQ. The CDR3 DNA, read in part, is TGCGCCAGCAGCCAATACCCCGGGACAGATACAACTAATGAAAAA. It specifies CASSQYPGTDTTNEK. The CDR3 in full is CASSQYPGTDTTNEKLFF.

On this clone: The read is 3 residues too short to cover the CDR3 end, so that end is filled in from the germline J gene. The chain couples TRBV29-1 to TRBJ2-1; D call uncertain. The germline gives CDR1 SQVTM, CDR2 ANQGSEA. Trimming pared 7 bases from V and 7 bases from J, leaving 11 bases between. This CDR3 spans 11 amino acids. The CDR3 is CSAEKGNEQFF. Partial CDR3 DNA: TGCAGCGCTGAGAAGGGTAATGAG.

A remark on this clone: The observed sequence ends 3 residues before the CDR3 terminus, with the missing tail filled in from the germline J gene. This chain joins TRBV30 and TRBJ1-6; D is uncertain. Trimming pared 0 bases from V and 10 bases from J, leaving 13 bases between. This CDR3 region has 14 residues. CDR1 and CDR2 (germline): GTSNPN, SVGIG (reference sequence). The covered CDR3 bases are TGTGCCTGGAGTGTGTCCGGGGTTTGGTCACCC. Protein sequence: CAWSVSGVWSP. The full CDR3 protein reads CAWSVSGVWSPLHF.

Concerning this clone: The CDR3 extends 3 residues past the end of the read, so its final part is completed from the germline J gene. The V gene is TRBV20-1, the J gene TRBJ1-2; 7 bases fit TRBD1. The J segment lost 4 bases and the V segment lost 5 bases, leaving 4 bases of the junction unmatched. Per the germline V gene, CDR1 is DFQATT and CDR2 is SNEGSKA (reference sequence). The CDR3 extends over 12 amino acids. The sequenced CDR3 bases are TGCAGTGCTTCCACAGGGGCCTATGGC. Protein sequence: CSASTGAYG. The CDR3 reads in full as CSASTGAYGYTF.

Concerning this clone: Read coverage stops 3 residues before the CDR3 terminus; the germline J gene supplies the remainder. The V gene is TRBV6-2 or TRBV6-3, the J gene TRBJ2-1, with a weak D call TRBD1 (6 bases). Germline CDR1 is MNHEY and CDR2 is SVGEGT. The V gene lost 6 bases and the J gene lost 4 bases, with 10 bases spanning the gap. The CDR3 covers 13 residues. This CDR3 is CASSNTGYNEQFF. The CDR3 bases that were read are TGTGCCAGCAGCAATACAGGGTACAATGAG.

Concerning this clone: The read terminates 3 residues before the CDR3 end, so the remaining end is supplied by the germline J gene. The chain combines TRBV7-2 with TRBJ2-7; 9 bases fit TRBD2. This CDR3 is built from 15 residues. Per the germline V gene, CDR1 is SGHTA and CDR2 is FQGNSA. With 0 bases clipped from V and 5 bases from J, the junction kept 5 bases outside the gene matches. The CDR3 here is CASSLAAGGWHEQYF. The sequenced CDR3 bases are TGTGCCAGCAGCTTAGCTGCGGGAGGGTGGCACGAG. Full variable domain (outside the CDR3, taken from reference TRBV7-2 and TRBJ2-7): GAGVSQSPSNKVTEKGKDVELRCDPISGHTALYWYRQSLGQGLEFLIYFQGNSAPDKSGLPSDRFSAERTGGSVSTLTIQRTQQEDSAVYLCASSLAAGGWHEQYFGPGTRLTVT.

CDR3 DNA (partial): TGCGCCAGCTCTATCTCGGTAGGGTCTGAA. Protein product: CASSISVGSE. The whole CDR3 is CASSISVGSEAFF. The genes are TRBV5-1 and TRBJ1-1; D not certain. The read ends 3 residues early relative to the CDR3; the germline J gene fills the gap. The V gene lost 7 bases and the J gene lost 6 bases, with 16 bases spanning the gap. There are 13 residues in the CDR3. From germline, CDR1 is SGHRS and CDR2 YFSETQ. Filled out from reference TRBV5-1 and TRBJ1-1, the complete variable domain reads KAGVTQTPRYLIKTRGQQVTLSCSPISGHRSVSWYQQTPGQGLQFLFEYFSETQRNKGNFPGRFSGRQFSNSRSEMNVSTLELGDSALYLCASSISVGSEAFFGQGTRLTVV.

A remark on this clone: The CDR3 is cut off 3 residues early in the read; its end comes from the germline J gene. The V gene is TRBV7-6, the J gene TRBJ1-2, with D possibly TRBD1 on 5 matching bases. The germline CDR1 and CDR2 sequences are SGHVS and FNYEAQ. This CDR3 has 14 amino acids. The CDR3 bases that were read are TGTGCCAGCAACGGCGGGGGTAGCACAGATAGG. This codes for CASNGGGSTDR. The CDR3, in full, reads CASNGGGSTDRYTF.

In regard to this clone: Read sequence stops 3 residues before the CDR3 end, and the germline J gene provides the missing end. The chain couples TRBV29-1 to TRBJ2-5, with 9 bases that match TRBD1. The junction had 10 bases not matched to a gene; V was cut back by 4 bases and J by 4 bases. Germline V gene lookup returns CDR1 SQVTM and CDR2 ANQGSEA. This CDR3 is built from 15 residues. The sequenced CDR3 bases are TGCAGCGTTGCCCTCACAGGGGGCAAGGGAGAGACC. The encoded protein is CSVALTGGKGET. The entire CDR3 reads CSVALTGGKGETQYF.

Considering frequency, this clone is medium-sized. The CDR3 goes on 3 residues after the read ends, and that part is filled in from the germline J gene. This chain links TRBV7-2 with TRBJ2-5; TRBD1 matches 8 bases. Germline V gives CDR1 SGHTA, CDR2 FQGNSA. The CDR3 has 13 amino acids. V trimming: 5 bases; J trimming: 7 bases; junction bases outside the gene matches: 6. The sequenced CDR3 bases are TGTGCCAGCAGCCGGACAGGGAAAAGGACC. It translates to CASSRTGKRT. The entire CDR3 sequence reads CASSRTGKRTQYF.

CDR3 DNA, as far as it was read: TGTGCCAGCACCTTTAGCGGGGGGGCCTACAATGAG. This sequence encodes CASTFSGGAYNE. The complete CDR3 protein is CASTFSGGAYNEQFF. The V gene is TRBV12-3 or TRBV12-4, the J gene TRBJ2-1; TRBD2 matches 11 bases. The read comes to an end 3 residues before the CDR3 does, leaving the germline J gene to fill in the end. CDR3 length equals 15 residues. Unmatched junction bases numbered 4, after V lost 7 bases and J lost 2 bases.

Remarks on this clone: Read sequence stops 3 residues before the CDR3 end, and the germline J gene provides the missing end. This chain joins TRBV2 and TRBJ1-2; TRBD1 matches at 9 bases. The CDR3 is 12 amino acids. The germline V gene has CDR1 SNHLY and CDR2 FYNNEI. J gave up 4 bases and V 9 bases, and 3 bases lay outside the gene matches. Incomplete CDR3 DNA: TGTGCCAGTTCGACAGGGGGCTATGGC. The encoded protein is CASSTGGYG. The full CDR3 reads CASSTGGYGYTF.

Of note for this clone: The CDR3 goes on 3 residues after the read ends, and that part is filled in from the germline J gene. The rearrangement joins TRBV7-6 to TRBJ1-6; 8 nucleotides line up with TRBD1. The CDR3 loop spans 15 amino acids. Germline CDR1 reads SGHVS; CDR2 reads FNYEAQ. The V and J ends lost 1 base and 7 bases, in that order; junction bases with no gene match: 3. The CDR3 is CASSLVGQGNSPLHF. Incomplete CDR3 DNA: TGTGCCAGCAGCTTAGTCGGACAGGGAAATTCACCC.

Details on this clone: The read ends 3 residues early relative to the CDR3; the germline J gene fills the gap. This rearrangement joins TRBV7-9 to TRBJ2-4; 7 bases line up with TRBD1. Germline-derived CDR1 and CDR2 are SEHNR and FQNEAQ (reference sequence). This CDR3 spans 12 amino acids. The sequenced CDR3 bases are TGTGCCAGCAGCTTAGGGACAGGCAAT. This sequence encodes CASSLGTGN. The entire CDR3 is CASSLGTGNQYF. Based on the CDR3 plus reference TRBV7-9 and TRBJ2-4, the full variable domain is DTGVSQNPRHKITKRGQNVTFRCDPISEHNRLYWYRQTLGQGPEFLTYFQNEAQLEKSRLLSDRFSAERPKGSFSTLEIQRTEQGDSAMYLCASSLGTGNQYFGAGTRLSVL.

Remarks on this clone: The read ends 3 residues early relative to the CDR3; the germline J gene fills the gap. The chain couples TRBV5-1 to TRBJ2-1, with a tentative D call TRBD1 (5 bases). The CDR3 totals 12 residues. Per the germline V gene, CDR1 is SGHRS and CDR2 is YFSETQ. Trimming shortened V by 2 bases and J by 9 bases, and 9 bases separated the two germline ends. CDR3 DNA (partial): TGCGCCAGCAGCTTCAGGGTGGGTGAG. Residues: CASSFRVGE. The whole CDR3 reads CASSFRVGEQFF.

Measured by frequency, this clone is medium-sized. The CDR3 is cut off 3 residues early in the read; its end comes from the germline J gene. J is TRBJ2-7 and V is TRBV9; no clear D gene. The germline V gene encodes CDR1 SGDLS and CDR2 YYNGEE. The ends were cut back, 4 bases at V and 0 bases at J, with 14 bases in the middle. This CDR3 is 15 amino acids long. Here the CDR3 reads CASSLTHESSYEQYF. CDR3 DNA, as far as it was read: TGTGCCAGCAGCCTGACTCATGAGAGCTCCTACGAG.

On this clone: Sequencing ends 3 residues short of the CDR3 end; the germline J gene provides the rest. This rearrangement joins TRBV19 to TRBJ2-2, with 10 bases matching TRBD1. Unmatched junction bases numbered 5, after V lost 9 bases and J lost 4 bases. Germline CDR1 reads LNHDA; CDR2 reads SQIVND (reference sequence). The CDR3 sequence is 14 residues long. CDR3 bases read: TGTGCCAGCACGGGACAGGGGTCCACCGGGGAG. Protein sequence: CASTGQGSTGE. The complete CDR3 reads CASTGQGSTGELFF.

On this clone itself: Coverage ceases 3 residues before the CDR3 finishes, and the germline J gene fills in the end. The gene calls are TRBV20-1 and TRBJ2-2, with D tentatively TRBD1 or TRBD2 (5 bases each). Germline loops: CDR1 DFQATT, CDR2 SNEGSKA (reference sequence). The V end was cut by 2 bases, the J end by 8 bases, with 12 bases between. The CDR3 contains 13 residues. The covered CDR3 bases are TGCAGTGCTAGAAGAGGGCCAGGGGGGGAG. Its translation is CSARRGPGGE. The entire CDR3 is CSARRGPGGELFF.

Points on this clone: The read terminates 3 residues before the CDR3 end, so the remaining end is supplied by the germline J gene. This rearrangement joins TRBV6-2 or TRBV6-3 to TRBJ2-7, with TRBD2 as a possible D gene (5 bases). V lost 6 bases and J 0 bases, leaving 12 bases between the germline ends. Per germline, CDR1 MNHEY and CDR2 SVGEGT. The CDR3 consists of 14 residues. The sequenced part of the CDR3 DNA is TGTGCCAGCAGCCAGCGGTACTCCTCCTACGAG. As protein: CASSQRYSSYE. The whole CDR3 protein reads CASSQRYSSYEQYF.

On this clone itself: The read terminates 3 residues before the CDR3 end, so the remaining end is supplied by the germline J gene. The chain carries TRBV4-1 and TRBJ2-7; D is perhaps TRBD1 (6 bases). CDR1 and CDR2 (germline): MGHRA, YSYEKL. The V end lost 4 bases, the J end lost 1 base, and 11 bases lay between the germline ends. This CDR3 is built from 14 residues. CDR3 DNA (partial): TGCGCCAGCAGCCCCCGCCAGGGGTCCTACGAG. Translation: CASSPRQGSYE. The CDR3, in full, reads CASSPRQGSYEQYF.

Concerning this clone itself: The observed sequence ends 3 residues before the CDR3 terminus, with the missing tail filled in from the germline J gene. The chain is built from TRBV30 and TRBJ1-2, with D possibly matching TRBD1 (6 bases). From germline, CDR1 is GTSNPN and CDR2 SVGIG (reference sequence). This CDR3 contains 15 residues. CDR3 bases read: TGTGCCTGGAGTGTACGTCGGGTGACAGGTTTCGGC. Amino acids: CAWSVRRVTGFG. In full, the CDR3 reads CAWSVRRVTGFGYTF.

The sequenced part of the CDR3 DNA is TGTGCCTGGAGTGGCTATCCGGGGGCTGAA. It encodes CAWSGYPGAE. The entire CDR3 protein is CAWSGYPGAEAFF. The J gene is TRBJ1-1, the V gene TRBV30; D might be TRBD1 (5 bases). The CDR3 end lies 3 residues beyond the end of the read and is filled in from the germline J gene. CDR3 length: 13 residues. CDR1 is GTSNPN, CDR2 SVGIG, per germline (reference sequence). Between the trimmed V and J ends, which lost 1 base and 6 bases, there was a span of 12 bases.

Concerning this clone itself: The read finishes 3 residues shy of the CDR3 end, and the germline J gene is used to complete it. The chain combines TRBV10-3 with TRBJ2-3; 11 positions match TRBD2. The CDR3 is 13 amino acids. V was clipped by 11 bases and J by 1 base; unmatched bases: 2. Germline V gene data show CDR1 as ENHRY and CDR2 as SYGVKD. The CDR3 bases that were read are TGTGCCGTACTAGCGGGGGGCACAGATACG. This translates into CAVLAGGTDT. The complete CDR3 reads CAVLAGGTDTQYF.

With regard to this clone: The missing CDR3 end, 3 residues past where the read stops, is filled in from the germline J gene. The rearrangement joins TRBV5-1 to TRBJ2-5; the match to TRBD1 covers 8 bases. The CDR3 sequence is 14 residues long. The germline V gene has CDR1 SGHRS and CDR2 YFSETQ. V lost 3 bases, J lost 5 bases, and 6 bases stayed unmatched. The CDR3: CASSYRGDKETQYF. CDR3 DNA, as far as it was read: TGCGCCAGCAGCTACAGGGGGGACAAGGAGACC.

A note on this clone: The CDR3 goes on 3 residues after the read ends, and that part is filled in from the germline J gene. The chain recombines TRBV18 with TRBJ1-1, with D possibly TRBD1 on 5 matching bases. Germline V gene lookup returns CDR1 KGHSH and CDR2 LQKENI. The CDR3 runs 13 residues. CDR3 sequence: CASSPRTSDTAFF. The CDR3 DNA, read in part, is TGTGCCAGCTCACCACGGACATCAGATACG.

In the case of this clone: The sequenced fragment ends 3 residues before the CDR3 boundary, so the rest is inferred from the germline J gene. The chain couples TRBV2 to TRBJ1-6, with D perhaps matching TRBD1 (6 bases). The germline V and J ends were trimmed by 5 bases and 9 bases, with 17 bases remaining between them. CDR3 length: 15 residues. Germline loops: CDR1 SNHLY, CDR2 FYNNEI. CDR3 DNA (partial): TGTGCCAGCAGTCCACAGGGTTCGGAGAGTTCACCC. This translates into CASSPQGSESSP. From start to end, the CDR3 is CASSPQGSESSPLHF.